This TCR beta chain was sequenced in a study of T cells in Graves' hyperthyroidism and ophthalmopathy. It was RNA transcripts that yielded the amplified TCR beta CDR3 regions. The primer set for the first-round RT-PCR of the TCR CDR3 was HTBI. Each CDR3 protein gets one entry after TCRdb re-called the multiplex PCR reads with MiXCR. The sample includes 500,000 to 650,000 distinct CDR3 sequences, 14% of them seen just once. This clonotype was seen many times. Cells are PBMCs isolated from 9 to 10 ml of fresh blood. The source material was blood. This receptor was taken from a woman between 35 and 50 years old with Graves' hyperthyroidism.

The CDR3 bases are TGTGCCATGGGGAGGGACAGGCTCTATGGCTACACCTTC. Amino acid sequence: CAMGRDRLYGYTF. V usage is TRBV28 and J usage is TRBJ1-2; 8 positions match TRBD1. CDR1 and CDR2 (germline): MDHEN, SYDVKM. This CDR3 spans 13 amino acids. V trimming: 10 bases; J trimming: 4 bases; junction bases outside the gene matches: 8.